Described below is a single T cell receptor beta chain sequence and its context. Assay: immunoSEQ multiplex PCR; the TCRdb copy retains only in-frame clones and omits some. The sample yields tens of thousands of clones, approximately 90% seen once. This entry is derived from a study of T cells after somatic rescue of genetic block. The germline V gene has CDR1 MNHEY and CDR2 SVGAGI. Trimming removed 6 bases from V and 2 bases from J, with 14 bases in between. This CDR3 has 14 amino acids. The chain joins TRBV6-5 to TRBJ2-7, with D possibly being TRBD2 (6 bases). The sequence was obtained from a woman aged 18-29 years. Sequencing used peripheral blood mononuclear cells (PBMCs). CDR3: CASSTPGRPYEQYF. The CDR3 region has the DNA TGTGCCAGCAGCACACCAGGGAGGCCCTACGAGCAGTACTTC.